This T cell receptor beta chain was recorded in a study of T cell changes during pregnancy in multiple sclerosis. The germline V gene has CDR1 MGHRA and CDR2 YSYEKL. The CDR3 loop spans 17 amino acids. V lost 1 base and J lost 4; bases outside the gene matches: 11. The assay was immunoSEQ multiplex PCR, and TCRdb's table has in-frame clones only and misses some. The sample gives over 80,000 clones, over 85% of which show up once; 1.2% to 1.5% is in the top ten. The source is a female donor in good health, enrolled as a control in a pregnancy study. The sample consisted of peripheral blood, taken in the third trimester of pregnancy. This sequence joins TRBV4-1 and TRBJ1-1, with 8 bases aligning to TRBD1. CDR3 coding DNA: TGCGCCAGCAGCCAAGCTAAACGCGGGACAGGAGCCACTGAAGCTTTCTTT. Amino acid sequence: CASSQAKRGTGATEAFF.